Each of the 27 T cell receptor beta chains below was sequenced from the same sample in a study of regulatory T cells in long-lasting Graves disease (dated by TCRdb to 2020 to 2022). This sample's time point label indicates: newly diagnosed GD, antithyroid drugs for less than 3 months. For both TCR sequencing and RNA sequencing, RNA was extracted from PBMCs in TRIzol. To prepare the library, multiplex PCR was applied. The sequencing machine was an Illumina HiSeq 4000. To build TCR beta libraries, CDR3 regions were amplified by Arm-PCR using iRepertoire HTBI primers. TCRdb reran the public reads through fastp at Q25 and MiXCR, keeping productive beta chains. Entries are consolidated by CDR3 protein sequence, retaining the most common genes and DNA. The sample table contains over 500,000 distinct CDR3 sequences; only one count was recorded for 16% of them. The top ten clonotypes cover about 12% of the sample.

This sample was shared with a second study, whose subject was T cells in Graves' hyperthyroidism and ophthalmopathy.

Sample: peripheral blood mononuclear cells (PBMCs), taken at new diagnosis, from a patient treated with antithyroid drugs. Receptors originate from a young man with Graves disease. Donor details come from another sample of the same person, matched by shared clones.

CDR3 in DNA: TGTGCCAGTTACGGAGCGGGACAGGGGATAGATACGCAGTATTTT. Its translation: CASYGAGQGIDTQYF. The rearrangement joins TRBV25-1 to TRBJ2-3; 10 bases agree with TRBD1. This CDR3 has 15 amino acids. Germline assignment: CDR1 MGHDK and CDR2 SYGVNS. The V gene end was trimmed by 9 bases and the J gene end by 5 bases; junction bases not matched to a gene: 11.

The CDR3 bases are TGTGCCAGCAGCTCCGTCGGGCGGGATATTTGGGATGAGCAGTTCTTC. Protein product: CASSSVGRDIWDEQFF. The chain links TRBV28 to TRBJ2-1; D may be TRBD2 (6 bases). V was pared by 6 bases and J by 8 bases, with 23 bases between. The CDR3 spans 16 residues. CDR1 is MDHEN, CDR2 SYDVKM, per germline.

The table lists this clonotype with many counts. The CDR3 reads CASSYSGQQSQQYF. CDR3 nucleotides: TGTGCCAGCAGTTACTCCGGGCAGCAATCCCAGCAGTACTTC. The rearrangement links TRBV6-5 to TRBJ2-7, with D unclear. The length of the CDR3 is 14 residues. Germline values: CDR1 MNHEY, CDR2 SVGAGI. V shed 0 bases and J shed 8 bases, with 14 bases lying between them.

A few counts support this clonotype. The J gene is TRBJ2-3, the V gene TRBV13; D is uncertain. V gave up 8 bases and J gave up 0 bases, with 12 bases separating them. The V gene's germline CDR1 is PRHDT and CDR2 FYEKMQ (reference sequence). The CDR3 has 14 residues. Here the CDR3 reads CASRRDGSTDTQYF. The CDR3 bases are TGTGCCAGCCGGCGAGATGGAAGCACAGATACGCAGTATTTT.

This clonotype has ten or more counts. The V gene is TRBV12-3 or TRBV12-4, the J gene TRBJ2-1, with a tentative D call TRBD2 (6 bases). Trimming removed 1 base from V and 7 bases from J, with 11 bases in between. The length of the CDR3 is 14 residues. CDR3 protein: CASSLVGGLNEQFF. The CDR3 DNA sequence: TGTGCCAGCAGTTTAGTGGGGGGACTTAATGAGCAGTTCTTC.

This clonotype showed up just a few times. This sequence joins TRBV19 and TRBJ2-7; 12 positions match TRBD2. V lost 9 bases and J lost 2; bases outside the gene matches: 5. The CDR3 contains 14 residues. In germline, CDR1 is LNHDA, CDR2 SQIVND (reference sequence). The CDR3, as DNA: TGTGCCAGCGAAACTAGCGGGAGGCCCTACGAGCAGTACTTC. Its protein is CASETSGRPYEQYF.

In DNA form, the CDR3 reads TGTGCCTGGCGTGGGACTAGCGGGATCTACAATGAGCAGTTCTTC. Encoded protein: CAWRGTSGIYNEQFF. The chain uses TRBV30 and TRBJ2-1; TRBD2 aligns across 13 bases. The V segment lost 5 bases and the J segment 3 bases; nucleotides outside the gene matches: 4. Germline loops: CDR1 GTSNPN, CDR2 SVGIG (reference sequence). The CDR3 totals 15 residues.

This clonotype has a count of ten or more. The chain carries TRBV7-8 and TRBJ2-7; 7 bases are a match to TRBD2. Germline values: CDR1 SGHVS, CDR2 FQNEAQ. CDR3 length: 14 amino acids. J gave up 6 bases and V 2 bases, and 7 bases lay outside the gene matches. The chain's CDR3 is CASSLFAGAREQYF. As DNA, the CDR3 is TGTGCCAGCAGCTTATTTGCGGGAGCTCGCGAGCAGTACTTC. The whole variable domain, remainder taken from reference TRBV7-8 and TRBJ2-7, is GAGVSQSPRYKVAKRGQDVALRCDPISGHVSLFWYQQALGQGPEFLTYFQNEAQLDKSGLPSDRFFAERPEGSVSTLKIQRTQQEDSAVYLCASSLFAGAREQYFGPGTRLTVT.

This clonotype was seen a handful of times. This rearrangement joins TRBV7-9 to TRBJ2-3; 9 nucleotides line up with TRBD1. J lost 6 bases, V lost 8 bases, and 12 bases had no gene match. Germline CDR1 reads SEHNR; CDR2 reads FQNEAQ (reference sequence). This CDR3 spans 15 amino acids. The CDR3: CASRTSGQGQDTQYF. For the CDR3, the DNA is TGTGCCAGCCGCACCTCGGGACAGGGCCAGGATACGCAGTATTTT.

Concerning this clonotype: One base away lies a much larger clone, so this may be a sequencing read error. This CDR3 is CSARRGGGIGDTQYF. Here the CDR3 DNA reads TGCAGTGCTAGAAGGGGGGGCGGGATCGGCGATACGCAGTATTTT. The V and J genes are TRBV20-1 and TRBJ2-3, with D possibly TRBD2 on 7 matching bases. Looked up from germline, CDR1 is DFQATT and CDR2 is SNEGSKA (reference sequence). V was clipped by 2 bases and J by 6 bases, with 18 bases between them. The CDR3 has 15 residues.

This clonotype showed up many times. The chain couples TRBV2 to TRBJ1-6, with no clear D. Germline values: CDR1 SNHLY, CDR2 FYNNEI. V was pared by 4 bases and J by 9 bases, with 7 bases between. There are 12 residues in the CDR3. The CDR3 sequence: CASSVHSSPLHF. CDR3 DNA sequence: TGTGCCAGCAGTGTTCACAGTTCACCCCTCCACTTT.

Concerning this clonotype itself: A far larger clone differs by one base, so this is likely a read error. The chain is built from TRBV7-3 and TRBJ2-1; 10 nucleotides line up with TRBD2. The CDR3 is made up of 18 amino acids. With 6 bases clipped from V and 8 bases from J, the junction kept 19 bases outside the gene matches. Germline CDR1 SGHTA, CDR2 FQGTGA. The CDR3 nucleotides are TGTGCCAGCAGGGTAAAACTTAAGCTAGCGGGAGCTAAGGATGAGCAGTTCTTC. Protein product: CASRVKLKLAGAKDEQFF.

On this clonotype itself: At one of its ends the junction is not consistent with the germline gene, which may arise from a read error. V gene TRBV20-1 combines with J gene TRBJ2-5; 7 bases map to TRBD1. The CDR3 length is 14 residues. Germline CDR1 and CDR2: DFQATT and SNEGSKA (reference sequence). The CDR3 here is CSASPGGLAETQCF. The DNA for the CDR3 is TGCAGTGCCAGTCCAGGGGGTCTTGCGGAGACCCAGTGCTTC.

This clonotype was found many times. The chain couples TRBV7-2 to TRBJ2-3; no clear D gene. V lost 5 bases to trimming and J lost 4 bases, with 19 bases between them. The CDR3 consists of 16 residues. Germline V gene lookup returns CDR1 SGHTA and CDR2 FQGNSA. Here the CDR3 reads CASSRRVLGLADTQYF. The CDR3 DNA is TGTGCCAGCAGCAGAAGGGTCCTTGGGCTGGCAGATACGCAGTATTTT.

This clonotype was seen repeatedly, ten times or more. The rearrangement uses TRBV7-2 and TRBJ2-3; D is unclear. There are 13 residues in the CDR3. The V gene lost 3 bases and the J gene lost 3 bases, with 7 bases spanning the gap. Germline V gene data show CDR1 as SGHTA and CDR2 as FQGNSA. In DNA, the CDR3 is TGTGCCAGCAGCTTCCTTAGGACAGATACGCAGTATTTT. Its protein product is CASSFLRTDTQYF.

The genes are TRBV24-1 and TRBJ2-7; D may correspond to TRBD1 or TRBD2 (5 bases each). The V and J ends lost 12 bases and 3 bases respectively, with 17 bases between them. The V gene's germline CDR1 is KGHDR and CDR2 SFDVKD. This CDR3 contains 13 residues. In nucleotides, the CDR3 is TGTGCCCCGGGCTGGGACGTAAGCTACGAGCAGTACTTC. Encoded protein: CAPGWDVSYEQYF.

The chain links TRBV2 to TRBJ2-5; 7 bases line up with TRBD1. Trimming took 8 bases from V and 2 from J; bases not matched to a gene: 5. There are 13 residues in the CDR3. Germline V gene data show CDR1 as SNHLY and CDR2 as FYNNEI. CDR3: CASLGTVQETQYF. The CDR3 nucleotides read TGTGCCAGCCTCGGGACAGTTCAAGAGACCCAGTACTTC.

The V and J genes are TRBV5-5 and TRBJ2-1; D is unclear. Germline CDR1 reads SGHKS; CDR2 reads YYEKEE (reference sequence). Trimming pared 0 bases from V and 0 bases from J, leaving 4 bases between. CDR3 length equals 14 residues. CDR3 in amino acids: CASSLGYSYNEQFF. The CDR3 region has the DNA TGTGCCAGCAGCTTGGGGTACTCCTACAATGAGCAGTTCTTC.

The chain links TRBV3-1 to TRBJ1-5; D ambiguous. CDR1 is LGHDT, CDR2 YNNKEL, per germline (reference sequence). The V gene lost 3 bases and the J gene lost 0 bases, with 12 bases spanning the gap. The CDR3 runs to 16 residues. Here the CDR3 DNA reads TGTGCCAGCAGCCATAATCCCCCGCCTAGCAATCAGCCCCAGCATTTT. Amino acid sequence: CASSHNPPPSNQPQHF.

To note about this clonotype: This likely traces to a read error, being one base from a far larger clone. V and J are TRBV28 and TRBJ2-1; a weak D match, TRBD2 (7 bases). This CDR3 has 14 residues. V was clipped by 10 bases and J by 10 bases, with 23 bases between them. Germline lookup yields CDR1 MDHEN and CDR2 SYDVKM. The CDR3 coding sequence is TGTGCCACTTACGACCCCGGGGGGCCCTACGAGCAGTTCTTC. It yields the protein CATYDPGGPYEQFF.

This clonotype was seen many times. V is TRBV11-2 and J is TRBJ2-4; 7 bases agree with TRBD2. Looked up from germline, CDR1 is SGHAT and CDR2 is FQNNGV. The trim removed 5 bases at V and 0 bases at J, leaving 7 bases unmatched. The CDR3 extends over 16 amino acids. The CDR3 bases are TGTGCCAGCAGCGGTACTAGCGCCTTAGCCAAAAACATTCAGTACTTC. It specifies CASSGTSALAKNIQYF.

The genes are TRBV19 and TRBJ2-7; 8 bases map to TRBD1. Germline trimming cut 4 bases from V and 0 bases from J; bases unmatched to any gene: 14. The CDR3 extends over 18 amino acids. Per the germline V gene, CDR1 is LNHDA and CDR2 is SQIVND (reference sequence). The CDR3 DNA reads TGTGCCAGTAGTAAGGTCCCCCTCGGGACAGGCCTCTCCTACGAGCAGTACTTC. Its translation: CASSKVPLGTGLSYEQYF.

As regards this clonotype: This could be a read error, since a much larger clone is one nucleotide away. V usage is TRBV6-2 or TRBV6-3 and J usage is TRBJ1-1; a possible D gene is TRBD1 (6 bases). The CDR3 is 14 residues long. Looked up from germline, CDR1 is MNHEY and CDR2 is SVGEGT. As DNA, the CDR3 is TGTGCCAGCAGTTACTCAGAGGGGGACACTGAAGCTCTCTTT. It is translated as CASSYSEGDTEALF.

The chain uses TRBV7-8 and TRBJ2-7; TRBD1 matches at 7 bases. CDR3 length equals 15 residues. Germline-derived CDR1 and CDR2 are SGHVS and FQNEAQ. With V trimmed by 1 base and J by 3 bases, 6 bases remained unmatched. The DNA of the CDR3 is TGTGCCAGCAGCTTAGGACAGGGTCGGATCTACGAGCAGTACTTC. It yields the protein CASSLGQGRIYEQYF.

The rearrangement joins TRBV7-9 to TRBJ1-4, with D possibly TRBD1 on 6 matching bases. The CDR3 length is 15 residues. V lost 5 bases and J lost 8, with 18 bases in between. Germline assignment: CDR1 SEHNR and CDR2 FQNEAQ (reference sequence). The CDR3: CASSPERGAGEKLFF. The CDR3 DNA follows: TGTGCCAGCAGCCCGGAGAGGGGGGCAGGGGAAAAACTGTTTTTT.

Comments on this clonotype: A far larger clone is one base from this, pointing to a likely read error. The chain joins TRBV10-3 to TRBJ2-7; TRBD1 might be the D (5 bases). Trimming took 3 bases from V and 0 from J, leaving 12 bases between them. Germline V CDR1 and CDR2: ENHRY, SYGVKD. This CDR3 spans 15 amino acids. CDR3: CAISETGSSSYEQYF. In DNA, the CDR3 is TGTGCCATCAGTGAAACAGGATCGAGCTCCTACGAGCAGTACTTC.

This clonotype was seen a few times. The chain couples TRBV11-2 to TRBJ2-3; D might be TRBD2 (5 bases). This CDR3 contains 14 residues. CDR1 and CDR2 (germline): SGHAT, FQNNGV. Trimming shortened V by 4 bases and J by 4 bases, and 12 bases separated the two germline ends. Here the CDR3 reads CASSWAGGSDTQYF. CDR3 DNA sequence: TGTGCCAGCAGCTGGGCGGGCGGGTCAGATACGCAGTATTTT. The variable domain in full, completed from reference TRBV11-2 and TRBJ2-3, reads EAGVAQSPRYKIIEKRQSVAFWCNPISGHATLYWYQQILGQGPKLLIQFQNNGVVDDSQLPKDRFSAERLKGVDSTLKIQPAKLEDSAVYLCASSWAGGSDTQYFGPGTRLTVL.